The TCR beta chain described here comes from a study of blood T cell repertoires in COVID-19. Study-wide background: The origin of the acute and convalescent COVID-19 samples was the United States, Italy and Spain. PBMCs, B-cell-depleted T cells, or T cells were the source of the cDNA or gDNA that made up the material.

This CDR3 spans 13 amino acids. Germline CDR1 and CDR2: DFQATT and SNEGSKA (reference sequence). Trimming removed 3 bases at V and 1 base at J, with 9 bases between. Seattle cases were enrolled at active infection and followed longitudinally. In the authors' methods: Amplification of reference gene primers provided the estimated nucleated cell counts. Only in-frame clones appear in the TCRdb table, and some are missing; sequencing was by immunoSEQ multiplex PCR. V and J calls and clone size come straight from that table; D and trimming were deduced from the DNA. The table includes under 250,000 clones, more than 75% detected once.

The source is a woman older than 75 with COVID-19, enrolled during active disease. The chain combines TRBV20-1 with TRBJ1-1; D uncertain. The sample was peripheral blood. CDR3 region: CSASKEKNTEAFF. The CDR3 DNA reads TGCAGTGCTAGTAAGGAGAAGAACACTGAAGCTTTCTTT.